Listed here is a single T cell receptor (beta chain). Antigen unknown. Germline V gives CDR1 SNHLY, CDR2 FYNNEI. Trimming took 0 bases from V and 7 from J, leaving 16 bases between them. CDR3 length: 16 residues. Using immunoSEQ multiplex PCR, the repertoire was profiled, and TCRdb retains in-frame clones only, with some absent. The table shows around 1.1 million clones, with approximately 80% occurring only once. The sample comes from a study of shared clonotypes between healthy human individuals. Whole-study results and caveats: Sampling involved blood alone; tissue repertoires likely differ.

The origin of this receptor is a man between 18 and 29 years old in good health. Some clones in this sample may be carry-over from other donors' samples. This chain joins TRBV2 and TRBJ1-5; D possibly corresponds to TRBD1 (5 bases). The material sequenced was memory CD4+ T cells from PBMCs. Subset: CD45RA-negative fraction. CDR3 loop: CASSEARGTGMQPQHF. The CDR3 DNA reads TGTGCCAGCAGTGAAGCGCGGGGAACAGGAATGCAGCCCCAGCATTTT.